This T cell receptor (beta chain) was sequenced during a study of cytomegalovirus exposure and HLA in healthy donors. In germline, CDR1 is SGHVS, CDR2 FNYEAQ. The CDR3 has 16 amino acids. Unmatched junction bases numbered 6, after V lost 5 bases and J lost 0 bases. 60 Vbeta and 13 Jbeta primers were used in PCR. Repertoires were generated with immunoSEQ multiplex PCR, while TCRdb's copy carries only in-frame clones and drops some. The sample contains 85,000 to 95,000 clones, 65% to 75% of which appear only once. The chain couples TRBV7-6 to TRBJ1-5, with 8 positions matching TRBD1. Sequencing used PBMCs. The receptor was isolated from a man younger than 45 in good health and CMV-seropositive. Here the CDR3 reads CASSPGTGASNQPQHF. CDR3 DNA: TGTGCCAGCAGCCCAGGGACAGGAGCTAGCAATCAGCCCCAGCATTTT.